This TCR beta chain was retrieved from a study of metastatic and nonmetastatic thyroid tumors. Study-wide context: Both malignant and benign thyroid patients supplied peripheral blood and tumor or nodule tissue samples, across which the repertoires of these patients were then compared.

In regard to this clone: The antigen is not known.

Original analysis: Researchers built a distant-metastasis classifier for papillary thyroid cancer that drew on CDR3 differences across clinicopathological groups. TCRdb ran MiXCR on the PCR reads. The V and J calls here are based on TCRdb, not the publication. Of about 21,000 clones listed, around 28% are singletons. Study results and caveats: Within blood and tumor, benign nodules reportedly had significantly lower TCR beta diversity than malignant thyroid tumors did.

From germline, CDR1 is MNHEY and CDR2 SMNVEV (reference sequence). This CDR3 is 14 amino acids long. V gave up 6 bases and J gave up 4 bases, with 15 bases separating them. Every patient underwent thyroid surgery untreated. The rearrangement uses TRBV27 and TRBJ1-2; perhaps TRBD1 as D (5 bases). Sequencing was performed on blood. The TCR originated in a female donor with papillary thyroid cancer or a benign thyroid nodule (not recorded which). Some clones in this sample may be carry-over from other donors' samples. As DNA, the CDR3 is TGTGCCAGCAGCATGGCAGGGTGCGTCTATGGCTACACCTTC. Residues: CASSMAGCVYGYTF.